The clone carrying this T cell receptor (beta chain) was seen just once. The sample originates from a study of OX40 agonist ivuxolimab in advanced cancers. Data came from immunoSEQ multiplex PCR; TCRdb stores just in-frame clones and leaves some out. Counted here are roughly 66,000 clones, 70% to 90% occurring once; the ten biggest clones make up roughly 1.3%. Germline CDR1 reads SGDLS; CDR2 reads YYNGEE. The CDR3 extends over 18 amino acids. J was trimmed by 7 bases and V by 5 bases; bases with no gene match: 17. Sequenced here: CD4+ or CD8+ T cells sorted from blood, sampled in a trial of the OX40 agonist ivuxolimab. J is TRBJ2-1 and V is TRBV9; TRBD2 matches at 11 bases. The clonotype was recovered from an adult with an advanced solid tumor such as melanoma, head and neck, liver or kidney cancer. CDR3 protein: CASRLRGLAEGLGNEQFF. CDR3 DNA sequence: TGTGCCAGCAGGCTTAGGGGACTAGCGGAGGGGCTTGGGAATGAGCAGTTCTTC.